The 4 T cell receptor beta chains below were found in one sample sequenced in a study of blood T cell repertoires in COVID-19. Method: immunoSEQ multiplex PCR; TCRdb's copy keeps in-frame clones and lacks some. Of about 410,000 clones detected, approximately 90% appear once; the ten largest clones hold almost 1.5%. The sequenced material came from peripheral blood. The receptor set was obtained from a woman aged 30 to 39 with active or convalescent COVID-19.

This clone was recorded a few times. The chain employs TRBV10-2 and TRBJ2-1, with D possibly matching TRBD1 (6 bases). V shed 7 bases and J shed 4 bases, with 14 bases lying between them. In germline, CDR1 is WSHSY, CDR2 SAAADI. The CDR3 loop spans 14 amino acids. In nucleotides, the CDR3 is TGCGCCAGCACCCGGAGACAGGAGTACAATGAGCAGTTCTTC. This codes for CASTRRQEYNEQFF.

In nucleotides, the CDR3 is TGTGCCAGCAGCTTAGGGCCTTCTAGCAATCAGCCCCAGCATTTT. Residues: CASSLGPSSNQPQHF. The rearrangement uses TRBV7-9 and TRBJ1-5; D not certain. The V gene lost 1 base and the J gene lost 0 bases, with 7 bases spanning the gap. Per the germline V gene, CDR1 is SEHNR and CDR2 is FQNEAQ (reference sequence). The CDR3 sequence is 15 residues long.

The chain is built from TRBV19 and TRBJ1-2; 8 nucleotides line up with TRBD1. Germline V lookup: CDR1 LNHDA, CDR2 SQIVND (reference sequence). Trimming at V came to 4 bases and at J to 7 bases, leaving 5 bases not matched to a gene. The CDR3 covers 13 residues. CDR3 DNA sequence: TGTGCCAGTAGTAGAGGACAGGGCTCTGGCTACACCTTC. This encodes CASSRGQGSGYTF.

This rearrangement joins TRBV4-1 to TRBJ2-7, with D tentatively TRBD1 (5 bases). Germline-derived CDR1 and CDR2 are MGHRA and YSYEKL. V lost 0 bases to trimming and J lost 7 bases, with 13 bases between them. The CDR3 totals 14 residues. CDR3: CASSQDAGISEQYF. DNA of the CDR3: TGCGCCAGCAGCCAAGATGCAGGGATCTCTGAGCAGTACTTC.